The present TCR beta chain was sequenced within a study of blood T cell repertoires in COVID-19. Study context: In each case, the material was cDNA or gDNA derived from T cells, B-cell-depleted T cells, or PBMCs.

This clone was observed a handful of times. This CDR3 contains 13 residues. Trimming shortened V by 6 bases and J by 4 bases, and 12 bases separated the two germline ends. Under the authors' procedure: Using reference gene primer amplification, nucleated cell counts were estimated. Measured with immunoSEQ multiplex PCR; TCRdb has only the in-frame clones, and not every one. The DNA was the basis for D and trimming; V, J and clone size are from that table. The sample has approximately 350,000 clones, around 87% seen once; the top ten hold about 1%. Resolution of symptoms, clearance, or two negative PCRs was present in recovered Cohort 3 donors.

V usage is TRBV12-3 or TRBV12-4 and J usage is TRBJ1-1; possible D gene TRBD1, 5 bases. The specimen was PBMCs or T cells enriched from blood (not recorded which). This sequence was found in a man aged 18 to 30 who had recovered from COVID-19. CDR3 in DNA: TGTGCCAGCAGGTCAGGGTGGGTCACTGAAGCTTTCTTT. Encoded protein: CASRSGWVTEAFF.